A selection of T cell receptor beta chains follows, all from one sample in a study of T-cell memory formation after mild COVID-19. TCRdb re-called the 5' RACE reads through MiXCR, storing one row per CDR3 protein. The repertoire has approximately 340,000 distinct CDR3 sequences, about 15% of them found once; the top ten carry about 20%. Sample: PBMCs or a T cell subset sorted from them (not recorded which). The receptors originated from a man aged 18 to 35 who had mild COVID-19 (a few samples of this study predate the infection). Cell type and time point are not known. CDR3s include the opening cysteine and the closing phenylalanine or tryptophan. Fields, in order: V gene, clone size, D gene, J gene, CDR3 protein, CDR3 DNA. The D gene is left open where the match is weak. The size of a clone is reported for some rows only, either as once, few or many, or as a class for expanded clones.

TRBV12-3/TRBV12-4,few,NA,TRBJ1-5,CASREGNQPQHF,TGTGCCAGCAGAGAGGGCAATCAGCCCCAGCATTTT
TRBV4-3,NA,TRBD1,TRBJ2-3,CASSQDTQGAYTQYF,TGCGCCAGCAGCCAAGATACCCAGGGGGCCTATACGCAGTATTTT
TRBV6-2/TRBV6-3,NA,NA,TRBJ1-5,CASSPVGGRQPQHF,TGTGCCAGCAGTCCCGTAGGGGGGCGTCAGCCCCAGCATTTT
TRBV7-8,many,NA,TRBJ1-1,CASSSGLRNTEAFF,TGTGCCAGCAGCTCGGGCCTTCGGAACACTGAAGCTTTCTTT
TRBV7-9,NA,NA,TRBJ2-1,CASSPLRDAGDNEQFF,TGTGCCAGCAGCCCTCTCCGGGACGCTGGGGACAATGAGCAGTTCTTC
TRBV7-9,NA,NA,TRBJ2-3,CASSSREMGDTQYF,TGTGCCAGCAGCTCCCGGGAGATGGGAGATACGCAGTATTTT
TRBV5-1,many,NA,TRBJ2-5,CASSLGDYLQETQYF,TGCGCCAGCAGCTTGGGCGACTACCTACAAGAGACCCAGTACTTC
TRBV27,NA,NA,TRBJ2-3,CASSLSVVTDTQYF,TGTGCCAGCAGTTTATCCGTCGTCACAGATACGCAGTATTTT
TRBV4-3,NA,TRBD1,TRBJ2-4,CASSPGTGSKNIQYF,TGCGCCAGCAGCCCCGGGACAGGGTCAAAAAACATTCAGTACTTC
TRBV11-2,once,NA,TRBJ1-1,CASSRRDSETEAFF,TGTGCCAGCAGTCGCCGCGATTCTGAGACTGAAGCTTTCTTT
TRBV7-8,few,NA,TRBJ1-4,CASSLAFGVEKLFF,TGTGCCAGCAGCTTGGCATTCGGGGTTGAAAAACTGTTTTTT
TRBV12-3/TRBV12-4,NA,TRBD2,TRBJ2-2,CASSPAGGPGELFF,TGTGCCAGCAGTCCCGCGGGGGGCCCCGGGGAGCTGTTTTTT
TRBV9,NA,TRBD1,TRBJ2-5,CASSVQGAEETQYF,TGTGCCAGCAGCGTACAGGGGGCGGAGGAGACCCAGTACTTC
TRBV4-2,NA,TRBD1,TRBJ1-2,CASSPEQGNYGYTF,TGTGCCAGCAGCCCGGAACAGGGGAACTATGGCTACACCTTC
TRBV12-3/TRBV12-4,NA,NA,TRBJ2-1,CASSRGPGGEQFF,TGTGCCAGCTCAAGGGGGCCGGGGGGGGAGCAGTTCTTC
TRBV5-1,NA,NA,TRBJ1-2,CASSLATDYGYTF,TGCGCCAGCAGCTTGGCGACAGACTATGGCTACACCTTC
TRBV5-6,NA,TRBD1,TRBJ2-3,CASSYWTGSTDTQYF,TGTGCCAGCAGCTACTGGACAGGGAGCACAGATACGCAGTATTTT
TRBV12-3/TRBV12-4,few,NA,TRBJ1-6,CASSSLGVLHF,TGTGCCAGCAGTTCCCTAGGTGTCCTCCACTTT
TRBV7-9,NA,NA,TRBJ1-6,CASSPSLSYNSPLHF,TGTGCCAGCAGCCCAAGCCTCTCCTATAATTCACCCCTCCACTTT
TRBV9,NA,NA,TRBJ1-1,CASSHSRTFPNTEAFF,TGTGCCAGCAGCCATTCGCGGACATTTCCGAACACTGAAGCTTTCTTT
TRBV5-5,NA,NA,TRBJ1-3,CASSHTTALSGNTIYF,TGTGCCAGCAGCCATACGACAGCTCTCTCGGGAAACACCATATATTTT
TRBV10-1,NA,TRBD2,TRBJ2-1,CASSDHGGLDNEQFF,TGCGCCAGCAGTGACCATGGAGGACTAGACAATGAGCAGTTCTTC
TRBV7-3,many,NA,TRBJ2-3,CASSLDGSTDTQYF,TGTGCCAGCAGCTTAGACGGCAGCACAGATACGCAGTATTTT
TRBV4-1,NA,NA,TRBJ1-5,CASSQDAVPGKPQHF,TGCGCCAGCAGCCAAGATGCGGTACCCGGTAAGCCCCAGCATTTT
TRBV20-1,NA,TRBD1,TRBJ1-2,CSATRTGRGNGYTF,TGCAGTGCTACTCGGACAGGGAGGGGCAATGGCTACACCTTC
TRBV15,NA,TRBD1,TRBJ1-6,CATSARDSDNSPLHF,TGTGCCACCAGCGCCCGGGACAGTGATAATTCACCCCTCCACTTT
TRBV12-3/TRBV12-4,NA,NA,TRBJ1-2,CASSYDLGATNYGYTF,TGTGCCAGCAGTTACGACTTGGGGGCTACTAACTATGGCTACACCTTC
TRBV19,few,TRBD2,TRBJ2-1,CASSTPLGLAGGHEQFF,TGTGCCAGTAGTACCCCTCTGGGACTAGCGGGGGGGCATGAGCAGTTCTTC
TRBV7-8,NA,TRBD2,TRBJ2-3,CASSFRRGGPYTQYF,TGTGCCAGCAGCTTCCGGCGGGGAGGGCCCTATACGCAGTATTTT
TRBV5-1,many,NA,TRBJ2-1,CASAFLGGNEQFF,TGCGCCAGCGCCTTTTTGGGTGGAAATGAGCAGTTCTTC
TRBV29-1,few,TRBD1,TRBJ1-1,CSVVGQGGIDTEAFF,TGCAGCGTTGTGGGACAGGGGGGAATTGACACTGAAGCTTTCTTT
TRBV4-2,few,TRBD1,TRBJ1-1,CASSQEGQMNTEAFF,TGTGCCAGCAGCCAAGAGGGACAGATGAACACTGAAGCTTTCTTT
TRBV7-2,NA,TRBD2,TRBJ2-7,CASSSESWGGYEQYF,TGTGCCAGCAGCTCCGAGTCGTGGGGGGGCTACGAGCAGTACTTC
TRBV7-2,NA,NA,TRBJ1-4,CASSFQGEKLFF,TGTGCCAGCAGCTTTCAAGGGGAAAAACTGTTTTTT
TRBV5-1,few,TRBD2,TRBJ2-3,CASSFLAGADTQYF,TGCGCCAGCAGCTTCCTAGCGGGGGCAGATACGCAGTATTTT
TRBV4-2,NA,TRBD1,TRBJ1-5,CARSQRTGSSQPQHF,TGTGCCAGAAGCCAACGGACAGGGAGTTCGCAGCCCCAGCATTTT
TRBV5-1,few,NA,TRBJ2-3,CASSLLRGDTQYF,TGCGCCAGCAGCTTGTTGAGGGGGGATACGCAGTATTTT
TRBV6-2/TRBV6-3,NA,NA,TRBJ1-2,CASSRADGYGYTF,TGTGCCAGCAGTCGAGCGGACGGCTATGGCTACACCTTC
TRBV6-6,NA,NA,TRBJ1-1,CASSYSTGVTEAFF,TGTGCCAGCAGTTACTCGACGGGGGTCACTGAAGCTTTCTTT
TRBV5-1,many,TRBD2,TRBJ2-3,CASSLGPRSGGTDTQYF,TGCGCCAGCAGCTTGGGGCCTCGTAGCGGGGGAACAGATACGCAGTATTTT
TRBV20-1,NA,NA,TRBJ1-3,CSARARNTIYF,TGCAGTGCGCGGGCCCGAAACACCATATATTTT
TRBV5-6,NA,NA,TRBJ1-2,CASSGDRIYGYTF,TGTGCCAGCAGCGGCGACAGGATATATGGCTACACCTTC
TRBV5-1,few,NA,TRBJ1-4,CASSLDPGGNEKLFF,TGCGCCAGCAGCTTGGACCCAGGTGGGAATGAAAAACTGTTTTTT
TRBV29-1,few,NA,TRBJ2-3,CSVDGGTDTQYF,TGCAGCGTTGATGGGGGCACAGATACGCAGTATTTT